Listed below are T cell receptor beta chains from one sample, sequenced in a study of T cells in localized non-small cell lung cancer. Assay used: immunoSEQ multiplex PCR; TCRdb lists only in-frame clones, some missing. The profile covers some 90,000 clones, with about 87% appearing a single time and 15% taken by the ten largest. The sequences come from peripheral blood, collected before any cancer treatment. These receptors came from a man aged 35 to 70 with stage I squamous cell lung carcinoma. Both conserved end residues are part of each CDR3. The order of the fields is J gene, D gene, V gene, clone size, CDR3 protein, CDR3 DNA. A D gene is named only where the DNA matches it firmly. Clone size is stated in some rows and not others, as once, few, many or a class when expanded.

TRBJ1-3,.,TRBV19,.,CASKRAAGNTIYF,TGTGCCAGTAAACGGGCAGCTGGAAACACCATATATTTT
TRBJ2-3,TRBD2,TRBV9,.,CASSVMGAGGRDTQYF,TGTGCCAGCAGCGTAATGGGAGCGGGGGGCAGGGATACGCAGTATTTT
TRBJ1-1,.,TRBV20-1,few,CRATSNTEAFF,TGCAGGGCTACTTCGAACACTGAAGCTTTCTTT
TRBJ1-1,.,TRBV7-9,.,CASSLSRLNTEAFF,TGTGCCAGCAGCTTAAGCCGGTTGAACACTGAAGCTTTCTTT
TRBJ2-4,.,TRBV4-2,.,CASRGLAKNIQYF,TGTGCCAGCAGGGGGCTAGCCAAAAACATTCAGTACTTC
TRBJ1-5,.,TRBV11-2,.,CASSSLGEARHQPQHF,TGTGCCAGCAGCTCTCTAGGGGAGGCTAGACATCAGCCCCAGCATTTT
TRBJ2-5,TRBD2,TRBV9,.,CASSVSGGAFDETQYF,TGTGCCAGCAGCGTAAGCGGGGGGGCCTTTGATGAGACCCAGTACTTC
TRBJ1-4,.,TRBV20-1,.,CSAHINEKLFF,TGCAGTGCTCATATTAATGAAAAACTGTTTTTT
TRBJ2-1,.,TRBV15,.,CATGGGSYNEQFF,TGTGCCACAGGGGGGGGCTCCTACAATGAGCAGTTCTTC
TRBJ2-1,.,TRBV5-6,.,CASSLAPGSYNEQFF,TGTGCCAGCAGCTTGGCCCCAGGATCCTACAATGAGCAGTTCTTC
TRBJ1-1,.,TRBV28,.,CASLQVNTEAFF,TGTGCCAGCCTACAGGTAAACACTGAAGCTTTCTTT
TRBJ2-2,.,TRBV19,once,CASSIGQTVGELFF,TGTGCCAGTAGTATAGGCCAAACGGTCGGGGAGCTGTTTTTT
TRBJ2-7,TRBD1,TRBV6-1,.,CAEGGQDFYEQYF,TGTGCGGAGGGGGGACAGGATTTCTACGAGCAGTACTTC
TRBJ1-5,.,TRBV19,.,CASMGSFNQPQHF,TGTGCCAGTATGGGCAGTTTCAATCAGCCCCAGCATTTT
TRBJ1-1,.,TRBV6-6,.,CASSGSGAVAEAFF,TGTGCCAGCAGCGGGTCGGGGGCGGTCGCTGAAGCTTTCTTT
TRBJ2-5,TRBD2,TRBV19,.,CASRTSGGTQETQYF,TGTGCCAGTAGGACTAGCGGGGGTACCCAAGAGACCCAGTACTTC
TRBJ1-6,.,TRBV10-3,.,CAIRDAWGSYNSPLHF,TGTGCCATCAGGGATGCATGGGGAAGTTATAATTCACCCCTCCACTTT
TRBJ2-5,.,TRBV5-1,.,CASSLEAGYQETQYF,TGCGCCAGCAGCTTGGAGGCAGGCTACCAAGAGACCCAGTACTTC
TRBJ2-2,.,TRBV7-7,.,CASSLDGGTGELFF,TGTGCCAGCAGCTTAGATGGGGGCACCGGGGAGCTGTTTTTT
TRBJ2-7,.,TRBV9,few,CASSPRGGRDSYEQYF,TGTGCCAGCAGCCCAAGAGGGGGGCGGGACTCCTACGAGCAGTACTTC
TRBJ1-1,TRBD1,TRBV7-2,.,CASSVRDRGSRNTEAFF,TGTGCCAGCAGCGTCCGGGACAGGGGAAGTAGGAACACTGAAGCTTTCTTT
TRBJ2-2,.,TRBV11-2,.,CASSLGSQLNTGELFF,TGTGCCAGCAGCTTGGGCAGCCAACTGAACACCGGGGAGCTGTTTTTT
TRBJ2-2,TRBD1,TRBV5-4,few,CASKRQGAGGELFF,TGTGCCAGCAAACGACAGGGGGCAGGTGGGGAGCTGTTTTTT
TRBJ2-1,TRBD2,TRBV7-9,.,CASSLRGLAGPSSYNEQFF,TGTGCCAGCAGCTTACGGGGACTAGCGGGGCCGAGCTCCTACAATGAGCAGTTCTTC
TRBJ2-1,.,TRBV30,.,CAWSGGLSNEQFF,TGTGCCTGGAGTGGGGGACTCAGTAATGAGCAGTTCTTC
TRBJ1-1,.,TRBV5-4,once,CASSLAQNTEAFF,TGTGCCAGCAGCTTGGCCCAAAACACTGAAGCTTTCTTT
TRBJ1-2,.,TRBV29-1,.,CSVEGTEGYGYTF,TGCAGCGTTGAAGGGACAGAAGGCTATGGCTACACCTTC
TRBJ2-3,.,TRBV2,.,CASSEIQIKTDTQYF,TGTGCCAGCAGTGAAATACAGATCAAGACGGATACGCAGTATTTT
TRBJ2-1,.,TRBV18,.,CASSPLSGDAYEQFF,TGTGCCAGCTCACCATTGTCAGGGGATGCGTATGAGCAGTTCTTC
TRBJ1-2,.,TRBV7-8,.,CASSLGGNYGYTF,TGTGCCAGCAGCTTAGGAGGAAACTATGGCTACACCTTC
TRBJ1-5,.,TRBV19,few,CASSITPNQPQHF,TGTGCCAGTAGTATTACCCCGAATCAGCCCCAGCATTTT
TRBJ1-2,.,TRBV6-5,once,CASGTEYGYTF,TGTGCCAGCGGGACGGAATATGGCTACACCTTC
TRBJ2-5,.,TRBV10-3,.,CAISESRPAGGETQYF,TGTGCCATCAGTGAGTCGAGGCCTGCCGGAGGAGAGACCCAGTACTTC
TRBJ1-2,.,TRBV7-9,.,CASSLQGYYGYTF,TGTGCCAGCAGCTTACAAGGGTACTATGGCTACACCTTC
TRBJ2-7,TRBD1,TRBV6-1,medium-sized,CASSEGTGPHEQYF,TGTGCCAGCAGTGAAGGGACAGGTCCCCACGAGCAGTACTTC
TRBJ1-4,TRBD1,TRBV5-5,.,CATRQGSPTNEKLFF,TGTGCCACCAGACAGGGGTCACCAACTAATGAAAAACTGTTTTTT
TRBJ1-2,TRBD1,TRBV2,.,CASSVQGSGYTF,TGTGCCAGCAGTGTACAGGGGTCTGGCTACACCTTC
TRBJ1-4,.,TRBV15,.,CATSGGGGRREKLFF,TGTGCCACCAGCGGGGGTGGGGGGCGACGAGAAAAACTGTTTTTT
TRBJ2-2,.,TRBV6-1,.,CASSNRANTGELFF,TGTGCCAGCAGTAACAGGGCCAACACCGGGGAGCTGTTTTTT
TRBJ2-1,.,TRBV5-6,once,CASSLGGSSYNEQFF,TGTGCCAGCAGCTTGGGGGGGTCCTCCTACAATGAGCAGTTCTTC
TRBJ2-7,.,TRBV19,.,CASSMSRGGYEQYF,TGTGCCAGTAGTATGTCCAGGGGCGGCTACGAGCAGTACTTC
TRBJ2-3,.,TRBV6-1,.,CASSHTDTQYF,TGTGCCAGCAGTCACACAGATACGCAGTATTTT